These T cell receptor beta chains were read from a single sample in a study of beta chain features in type 1 diabetes. The method was immunoSEQ multiplex PCR; TCRdb's version includes in-frame clones alone and lacks a portion of them. The data show over 300,000 clones, approximately 9.9% seen once. Sequencing input: central memory CD4+ T cells from blood. The source is a man aged 25-45 years with type 1 diabetes. The CDR3 runs from the conserved cysteine through the conserved F or W.

TRBV6-5,CASSYGEGDTQYF
TRBV18,CASSTLPTGMNTEAFF
TRBV2,CASSGLMEGRGVETQYF
TRBV6-1,CASSDSGTTKETQYF
TRBV11-2,CASSQQGATTDTQYF
TRBV2,CASSRQVNTEAFF
TRBV5-1,CASSLDIYEQYF
TRBV7-6,CASSLTNTGELFF
TRBV19,CASSISGAVNQPQHF
TRBV7-2,CASSLVSDIQYF
TRBV5-1,CASSPITTGLNYGYTF
TRBV11-2,CASSSPGTPLNTEAFF
TRBV18,CASSPDSEGTEAFF
TRBV9,CASSPGVGLAGGQETQYF
TRBV7-7,CASSLGPYNEQFF
TRBV7-8,CASRSGQANTGELFF
TRBV7-2,CASSSGRGEQYF
TRBV6-5,CASSQGVNQPQHF
TRBV11-2,CASSFRGLALEQYF
TRBV10-1,CASSPGNYEQYF
TRBV5-6,CASSLTTGGGYGYTF
TRBV28,CASSSQGENSNQPQHF
TRBV2,CASSEESARLDTQYF
TRBV29-1,CSVEDSLGGLEAFF